This T cell receptor (beta chain) is drawn from a study of T cell repertoires in cytomegalovirus infection. Study-wide background: Through public TCR beta signatures, both CMV infection and matching HLA type were indicated.

TCRdb re-called the reads through MiXCR, storing one row per CDR3 protein. The data hold around 750,000 distinct CDR3 sequences, with around a third observed a single time. This clonotype was detected many times. What it binds is not known. The sequencing here drew on cultured CD8+ T cells from PBMCs, taken from culture after CMV antigen stimulation. This sequence was found in a human donor in good health (CMV status not recorded). Some clones in this sample may be carry-over from other donors' samples.

The CDR3 sequence is CASSSTGGLNTEAFF. The CDR3 DNA is TGTGCCAGCAGCTCGACGGGGGGATTGAACACTGAAGCTTTCTTT. The chain uses TRBV7-9 and TRBJ1-1; tentatively, D is TRBD1 (5 bases). This CDR3 has 15 amino acids. Trimming pared 4 bases from V and 0 bases from J, leaving 12 bases between. Germline loops: CDR1 SEHNR, CDR2 FQNEAQ (reference sequence). The variable domain in full, with the rest retrieved from reference TRBV7-9 and TRBJ1-1, is DTGVSQNPRHKITKRGQNVTFRCDPISEHNRLYWYRQTLGQGPEFLTYFQNEAQLEKSRLLSDRFSAERPKGSFSTLEIQRTEQGDSAMYLCASSSTGGLNTEAFFGQGTRLTVV.